This T cell receptor beta chain stems from a study of monozygotic twins with inflammatory bowel disease (dated by TCRdb to the late 2010s). Notes on the research overall: In total, about 30 monozygotic twin pairs made up the full study: 19 Danish pairs, all IBD-discordant, plus nine German pairs, of which four were IBD-concordant and five were IBD-discordant. Disease-associated traits were sought mainly through comparisons between IBD patients and their genetically identical healthy co-twins within discordant pairs. Each individual had, on average, about 151 000 unique TCRalpha sequences and 181 000 unique TCRbeta sequences available for analysis. Beyond this particular receptor, the publication reports: Compared with healthy twins, IBD patients had fewer clonotypes in common with other individuals, a difference most pronounced in patients showing signs of disease activity. The results gave no support for a single strong signal or clonotype linked to IBD. IBD patients had lower TCRbeta repertoire diversity, measured by the inverse Simpson index, than their healthy co-twins. Repertoire similarity did not differ between concordant and discordant twins, possibly due to limited statistical power. Background noise and inter-individual variability may have been introduced into the repertoires by the differing immunosuppressive treatments among patients. The analysis was unable to tell apart different T cell subtypes.

From each donor, an approximately 2.4 ml peripheral blood sample was drawn into PAXgene tubes and stored at -80 degrees C. Without T cell sorting, total RNA was isolated from whole blood using the PAXgene blood miRNA kit on an automated QIAcube. Peripheral blood from monozygotic twin pairs concordant or discordant for inflammatory bowel disease was subjected to deep TCRalpha and TCRbeta repertoire profiling with unique molecular barcoding. Smoking habits were recorded for all twin pairs, and each individual was classified as a current, former or never smoker. In regard to this clonotype: Its antigen is still unknown.

The library was obtained by 5' RACE. Each TCR library was prepared from about 3,400 ng of total RNA. For each sample, cDNA was synthesized in eight separate reactions using SMARTScribe reverse transcriptase. During cDNA synthesis, unique molecular identifiers containing a 6-nucleotide sample barcode were introduced by template switching. TCRalpha and TCRbeta cDNA was amplified in two nested PCRs of about 16 and 10 cycles, and bead purification was carried out after each PCR. Before amplification, the cDNA was treated with uracil DNA-glycosylase and purified using the QIAquick PCR purification kit. The second PCR added Illumina TruSeq-compatible adapters along with sample-specific barcodes. TapeStation and Qubit were used to check library quality and concentration, and around 4.7 ng of each library was pooled. Pooled libraries were sequenced on an Illumina HiSeq2500 single-index Rapid Run with 2 x 100 bp reads and custom sequencing primers. As for how the authors treated the data: MiGEC version 1.2.6 was used for UMI-based consensus assembly, which corrected PCR and sequencing errors. MiXCR version 2.1.1 was used for V(D)J alignment, clonotype assembly and CDR3 extraction. Normalisation of gene usage, clonotype sharing and MAIT/NKT TCR abundance was achieved by analysing the top 1000, 10 000 and 20 000 clonotypes per sample. Diversity was computed as the inverse Simpson index with the vegan R package after downsampling to 27 000 UMIs. Statistical testing used paired Mann-Whitney U tests on the discordant twin pairs and applied Benjamini-Hochberg correction for multiple testing. TCRdb reanalyzed the reads, keeping one entry per CDR3 protein sequence and omitting DNA. None of the V and J calls come from the authors' own analysis; TCRdb made them. The sample table on file contains hundreds of thousands of distinct CDR3 sequences. The top ten clonotypes cover approximately 2.4% of the sample.

The CDR3 spans 17 residues, from the cysteine through the phenylalanine. No coding sequence is recorded. CDR1 and CDR2, per the germline V gene, are SGHAT and FQNNGV. This TCR came from a human donor with ulcerative colitis or Crohn's disease, or a healthy co-twin of an affected twin (not recorded which). Here the chain combines TRBV11-2 and TRBJ2-1. Sequencing was carried out using blood. The CDR3 loop reads CASSDGQLAGSYNEQFF.